Following are 31 T cell receptor beta chains from one sample sequenced in a study of T cell repertoires in cytomegalovirus infection. A single record per CDR3 protein comes from TCRdb applying MiXCR to the reads. The repertoire holds around 300,000 distinct CDR3 sequences, with approximately 9.5% as singletons. The sequenced sample was PBMCs. The receptors derive from a human donor in good health (CMV status not recorded). Some clones in this sample may be carry-over from other donors' samples.

This clonotype appeared many times. The rearrangement links TRBV7-3 to TRBJ2-3; D possibly corresponds to TRBD2 (6 bases). This CDR3 is 14 amino acids long. The germline V gene encodes CDR1 SGHTA and CDR2 FQGTGA. V lost 4 bases to trimming and J lost 4 bases, with 12 bases between them. CDR3 loop: CASSSGGGADTQYF. Here the CDR3 DNA reads TGTGCCAGCAGCTCCGGGGGAGGCGCAGATACGCAGTATTTT.

V and J are TRBV11-2 and TRBJ2-3; D ambiguous. The CDR3 is made up of 16 amino acids. V shed 2 bases and J shed 3 bases, with 15 bases lying between them. Germline CDR1 is SGHAT and CDR2 is FQNNGV. The CDR3 reads CASSLRAVGGTDTQYF. CDR3 sequence (DNA): TGTGCCAGCAGCTTACGGGCGGTAGGTGGGACAGATACGCAGTATTTT.

This clonotype was counted between two and nine times. V usage is TRBV19 and J usage is TRBJ2-1, with TRBD2 matching over 14 bases. The germline gives CDR1 LNHDA, CDR2 SQIVND (reference sequence). CDR3 length: 16 residues. Trimming cost V 8 bases and J 9 bases; bases outside gene matches: 12. For the CDR3, the DNA is TGTGCCAGTTCGGGACTAGCGGGAGTCATAAGTAGTGAGCAGTTCTTC. This gives the protein CASSGLAGVISSEQFF.

This clonotype appeared a few times. This sequence joins TRBV30 and TRBJ2-7; 7 bases agree with TRBD2. The germline CDR1 and CDR2 sequences are GTSNPN and SVGIG (reference sequence). The CDR3 runs to 13 residues. The V segment lost 1 base and the J segment 3 bases; nucleotides outside the gene matches: 3. The CDR3 DNA reads as TGTGCCTGGAGTGCCGGGACTAACTACGAGCAGTACTTC. This translates into CAWSAGTNYEQYF. Full variable domain (rest looked up from reference TRBV30 and TRBJ2-7): SQTIHQWPATLVQPVGSPLSLECTVEGTSNPNLYWYRQAAGRGLQLLFYSVGIGQISSEVPQNLSASRPQDRQFILSSKKLLLSDSGFYLCAWSAGTNYEQYFGPGTRLTVT.

V is TRBV7-2 and J is TRBJ1-2, with 9 bases matching TRBD1. Losses at the gene ends were 2 bases for V and 4 bases for J; bases not matched to a gene: 8. This CDR3 is built from 16 residues. Looked up from germline, CDR1 is SGHTA and CDR2 is FQGNSA. CDR3 loop: CASSLRGGQGTYGYTF. The DNA for the CDR3 is TGTGCCAGCAGCTTACGAGGGGGACAGGGCACCTATGGCTACACCTTC.

The chain joins TRBV20-1 to TRBJ2-3, with 7 positions matching TRBD2. Germline V gene lookup returns CDR1 DFQATT and CDR2 SNEGSKA (reference sequence). The CDR3 loop spans 14 amino acids. Trimming cost V 2 bases and J 0 bases; bases outside gene matches: 2. CDR3 amino acids: CSARLAESTDTQYF. As DNA, the CDR3 is TGCAGTGCTAGACTAGCGGAAAGCACAGATACGCAGTATTTT.

This clonotype was counted only a few times. In DNA form, the CDR3 reads TGTGCCACCAGTGAGTGGCGGAGCAATCAGCCCCAGCATTTT. Translating gives CATSEWRSNQPQHF. V is TRBV24-1 and J is TRBJ1-5; D remains ambiguous. The CDR3 runs 14 residues. Germline loops: CDR1 KGHDR, CDR2 SFDVKD. Trimming took 4 bases from V and 1 from J, leaving 7 bases between them.

Ten or more counts support this clonotype. The chain joins TRBV7-2 to TRBJ2-3; 13 bases are a match to TRBD2. The V segment lost 5 bases and the J segment 8 bases; nucleotides outside the gene matches: 7. Germline assignment: CDR1 SGHTA and CDR2 FQGNSA. CDR3 length: 15 residues. Here the CDR3 DNA reads TGTGCCAGCAGCCCAACTAGCGGGGGGGCGGGTACGCAGTATTTT. Its translation is CASSPTSGGAGTQYF.

This rearrangement joins TRBV19 to TRBJ2-7, with 8 bases fitting TRBD1. Germline V gene lookup returns CDR1 LNHDA and CDR2 SQIVND (reference sequence). After removal of 4 bases from V and 5 bases from J, the junction contained 10 bases not matched to a gene. The CDR3 extends over 15 amino acids. This CDR3 is CASSTSGTGTNEQYF. The CDR3 DNA reads as TGTGCCAGTAGTACCTCCGGGACAGGCACAAACGAGCAGTACTTC.

This clonotype appeared a few times. The CDR3 DNA is TGTGCCAGCAGCTTAATGCAGGTCTCAGGATCACCCCTCCACTTT. Translated, it gives CASSLMQVSGSPLHF. The chain employs TRBV7-8 and TRBJ1-6; D not resolved. V lost 2 bases to trimming and J lost 10 bases, with 15 bases between them. This CDR3 is 15 amino acids long. Germline V gene sequence: CDR1 SGHVS, CDR2 FQNEAQ.

In its sample, this clonotype was seen many times. The V call is TRBV7-2, the J call TRBJ2-7, with D perhaps TRBD2 (6 bases). The CDR3 spans 18 residues. Germline V gene sequence: CDR1 SGHTA, CDR2 FQGNSA. V lost 3 bases to trimming and J lost 6 bases, with 27 bases between them. Written as DNA, the CDR3 is TGTGCCAGCAGCTTCAGGCAGGCGGTAATCGGGACTCCGGGCGAGCAGTACTTC. It yields the protein CASSFRQAVIGTPGEQYF.

This clonotype was counted at least ten times. This chain links TRBV7-2 with TRBJ2-7; TRBD2 is a possible D gene (5 bases). Germline V CDR1 and CDR2: SGHTA, FQGNSA. CDR3 length: 14 residues. Trimming shortened V by 0 bases and J by 4 bases, and 10 bases separated the two germline ends. CDR3 region: CASSLALRRYEQYF. CDR3 DNA sequence: TGTGCCAGCAGCTTAGCCTTGAGGAGGTACGAGCAGTACTTC.

This clonotype was detected many times. The rearrangement links TRBV27 to TRBJ1-1; D is undetermined. The CDR3 contains 16 residues. The germline CDR1 and CDR2 sequences are MNHEY and SMNVEV (reference sequence). The ends were cut back, 3 bases at V and 0 bases at J, with 14 bases in the middle. CDR3 in amino acids: CASSFLSGIMNTEAFF. The CDR3, as DNA: TGTGCCAGCAGTTTCCTCAGTGGGATAATGAACACTGAAGCTTTCTTT.

This clonotype has more than one count but fewer than ten. J is TRBJ2-3 and V is TRBV4-2, with no clear D. Per germline, CDR1 LGHNA and CDR2 YNFKEQ. V shed 0 bases and J shed 3 bases, with 4 bases lying between them. This CDR3 has 13 amino acids. The CDR3 DNA sequence: TGTGCCAGCAGCCAAGATTTGACAGATACGCAGTATTTT. Translation: CASSQDLTDTQYF.

This clonotype turned up a few times. The chain carries TRBV12-5 and TRBJ2-1; 8 bases fit TRBD2. With V trimmed by 5 bases and J by 15 bases, 6 bases remained unmatched. The CDR3 runs to 11 residues. CDR1 and CDR2 from the germline V gene are LGHNT and FRNRAP. The DNA for the CDR3 is TGTGCTAGTGGTGAGGGACTAGAGGTGTTCTTC. It is translated as CASGEGLEVFF.

This clonotype was seen more than once but under ten times. The chain employs TRBV5-4 and TRBJ2-4; 10 nucleotides align to TRBD1. V trimming: 4 bases; J trimming: 1 base; junction bases outside the gene matches: 5. From germline, CDR1 is SGHNT and CDR2 YYREEE (reference sequence). The length of the CDR3 is 16 residues. The CDR3 DNA reads as TGTGCCAGCAGCGCAGGGACAGGGGTGGCCAAAAACATTCAGTACTTC. It codes for CASSAGTGVAKNIQYF.

This clonotype has a count of ten or more. This chain links TRBV7-6 with TRBJ2-1, with D uncertain. Trimming pared 5 bases from V and 2 bases from J, leaving 10 bases between. Per germline, CDR1 SGHVS and CDR2 FNYEAQ. CDR3 length: 14 residues. CDR3 DNA: TGTGCCAGCAGCCCTCCAGGCGCCTACAATGAGCAGTTCTTC. This translates into CASSPPGAYNEQFF.

This clonotype has more than one count but fewer than ten. The CDR3 region has the DNA TGTGCCAACGGCCAACCACAGGGGATATTCTACGAGCAGTACTTC. This sequence encodes CANGQPQGIFYEQYF. This chain connects TRBV10-3 to TRBJ2-7; 7 positions agree with TRBD1. J lost 3 bases, V lost 10 bases, and 15 bases had no gene match. Germline CDR1 reads ENHRY; CDR2 reads SYGVKD. The CDR3 sequence is 15 residues long.

The chain links TRBV12-3 or TRBV12-4 to TRBJ2-2, with 8 bases lining up with TRBD1. V lost 1 base to trimming and J lost 4 bases; unmatched junction nucleotides: 11. The CDR3 length is 18 residues. The CDR3 DNA reads as TGTGCCAGCAGTTTAGTTCGAGGACAGGGTCTCACCACCGGGGAGCTGTTTTTT. Its protein is CASSLVRGQGLTTGELFF.

In its sample, this clonotype was seen a few times. The chain is built from TRBV5-4 and TRBJ1-1; 7 bases match TRBD1. Germline V gives CDR1 SGHNT, CDR2 YYREEE (reference sequence). The CDR3 is made up of 13 amino acids. Unmatched junction bases numbered 3, after V lost 0 bases and J lost 7 bases. CDR3 protein: CASSLGGTVEAFF. In nucleotides, the CDR3 is TGTGCCAGCAGCTTGGGGGGGACAGTTGAAGCTTTCTTT.

A few counts support this clonotype. The chain uses TRBV7-8 and TRBJ2-7; D gene ambiguous. V shed 2 bases and J shed 2 bases, with 16 bases lying between them. The germline CDR1 and CDR2 sequences are SGHVS and FQNEAQ. CDR3 size: 16 residues. This CDR3 reads CASSLHEVAGPYEQYF. CDR3 in DNA: TGTGCCAGCAGCTTACACGAGGTGGCAGGTCCCTACGAGCAGTACTTC.

This chain uses TRBV12-3 or TRBV12-4 with TRBJ2-1; TRBD2 aligns across 10 bases. J was trimmed by 4 bases and V by 3 bases; bases with no gene match: 6. The CDR3 contains 16 residues. The CDR3 nucleotides read TGTGCCAGCAGTTTTATAGCGGGGGGATATTACAATGAGCAGTTCTTC. Protein sequence: CASSFIAGGYYNEQFF.

The rearrangement joins TRBV11-2 to TRBJ2-6; 7 bases line up with TRBD1. CDR3 length: 17 residues. The V and J ends lost 6 bases and 2 bases, in that order; junction bases with no gene match: 10. From germline, CDR1 is SGHAT and CDR2 FQNNGV. CDR3 nucleotides: TGTGCCAGCAGGAGGATACAGGGGACGGCTGGGGCCAACGTCCTGACTTTC. Its protein product is CASRRIQGTAGANVLTF.

This clonotype was recorded at least ten times. The chain combines TRBV7-2 with TRBJ1-2; D is uncertain. V lost 5 bases and J 6 bases, leaving 28 bases between the germline ends. The CDR3 covers 18 residues. Germline values: CDR1 SGHTA, CDR2 FQGNSA. CDR3 nucleotides: TGTGCCAGCAGCCCCGACTCTGTCCGTCGGGGAGGTGGAGATGGCTACACCTTC. Its translation: CASSPDSVRRGGGDGYTF.

A note on this clonotype: A single base separates this from a much larger clone, so it may be a read error. The chain is built from TRBV7-9 and TRBJ1-1; unclear D gene. CDR1 and CDR2 from the germline V gene are SEHNR and FQNEAQ (reference sequence). Trimming removed 5 bases at V and 9 bases at J, with 31 bases between. The CDR3 extends over 18 amino acids. The CDR3 sequence: CASSPAQSVSSAFGKAFF. CDR3 nucleotides: TGTGCCAGCAGCCCGGCGCAGTCGGTAAGTTCCGCGTTCGGTAAAGCTTTCTTT. Full variable domain (remainder filled in from reference TRBV7-9 and TRBJ1-1): DTGVSQNPRHKITKRGQNVTFRCDPISEHNRLYWYRQTLGQGPEFLTYFQNEAQLEKSRLLSDRFSAERPKGSFSTLEIQRTEQGDSAMYLCASSPAQSVSSAFGKAFFGQGTRLTVV.

The gene calls are TRBV6-2 or TRBV6-3 and TRBJ2-1; perhaps TRBD2 as D (5 bases). Germline V gene lookup returns CDR1 MNHEY and CDR2 SVGEGT. This CDR3 has 14 residues. Trimming took off 6 bases at V and 0 bases at J, with 9 bases between the two ends. In DNA, the CDR3 is TGTGCCAGCAGAGAGGGTAGCTCCTACAATGAGCAGTTCTTC. Its protein product is CASREGSSYNEQFF.

This clonotype has at least ten counts. This chain connects TRBV7-2 to TRBJ1-2; D unresolved. This CDR3 comprises 13 residues. V was cut by 1 base and J by 8 bases, with 11 bases left in between. Germline V gene data show CDR1 as SGHTA and CDR2 as FQGNSA. In nucleotides, the CDR3 is TGTGCCAGCAGCTTAGGGCAGCGTCGGGGCTACACCTTC. This gives the protein CASSLGQRRGYTF.

The chain has TRBV11-2 and TRBJ2-7; D is unresolved. Per the germline V gene, CDR1 is SGHAT and CDR2 is FQNNGV. V was trimmed by 2 bases and J by 2 bases, leaving 10 bases between them. The CDR3 runs to 14 residues. The CDR3 region is CASSLSGSTYEQYF. As DNA, the CDR3 is TGTGCCAGCAGCTTATCCGGATCAACCTACGAGCAGTACTTC.

This chain uses TRBV14 with TRBJ2-7; 13 bases align to TRBD2. The CDR3 spans 17 residues. The germline V gene encodes CDR1 SGHDN and CDR2 FVKESK. V shed 3 bases and J 4 bases; nucleotides not matched to a gene: 9. Here the CDR3 reads CASSQDRTSGRQYEQYF. The CDR3 DNA sequence: TGTGCCAGCAGCCAGGACCGGACTAGCGGGAGACAGTACGAGCAGTACTTC.

V is TRBV19 and J is TRBJ2-2; D not resolved. Trimming left V 1 base short and J 5 bases short, with 5 bases between. This CDR3 comprises 13 residues. Germline lookup yields CDR1 LNHDA and CDR2 SQIVND (reference sequence). CDR3: CASSIVRTGELFF. In DNA form, the CDR3 reads TGTGCCAGTAGTATAGTGCGAACCGGGGAGCTGTTTTTT. Variable domain in full (rest from reference TRBV19 and TRBJ2-2): DGGITQSPKYLFRKEGQNVTLSCEQNLNHDAMYWYRQDPGQGLRLIYYSQIVNDFQKGDIAEGYSVSREKKESFPLTVTSAQKNPTAFYLCASSIVRTGELFFGEGSRLTVL.

The chain employs TRBV3-1 and TRBJ2-5; D uncertain. V lost 0 bases to trimming and J lost 5 bases, with 10 bases between them. Looked up from germline, CDR1 is LGHDT and CDR2 is YNNKEL (reference sequence). The CDR3 is 14 residues long. The CDR3 here is CASSQDPSDETQYF. DNA for the CDR3: TGTGCCAGCAGCCAAGATCCTAGTGATGAGACCCAGTACTTC.